This T cell receptor (beta chain) was documented in a study of T cell clonality in common variable immunodeficiency. Study-wide findings and caveats: Common variable immunodeficiency TCR beta sequences reportedly had fewer deletions and N-nucleotide insertions.

V lost 1 base to trimming and J lost 5 bases; unmatched junction nucleotides: 7. CDR3 length: 16 amino acids. Germline V gene data show CDR1 as SQVTM and CDR2 as ANQGSEA. This clone was counted ten times or more. Antigen specificity is unknown. The read ends 3 residues shy of where the CDR3 ends; the end is completed using the germline J gene. Assay: immunoSEQ multiplex PCR; the TCRdb copy retains only in-frame clones and omits some. The sample holds about 40,000 clones, and no clone turns up only once. Material: peripheral blood mononuclear cells. The receptor was isolated from a person aged 18-70 years in good health. This chain links TRBV29-1 with TRBJ2-2; TRBD1 aligns across 10 bases. The CDR3 spells CSVEGDRGRGTGELFF. The DNA read from the CDR3 is TGCAGCGTTGAAGGGGACAGGGGCCGGGGAACCGGGGAG.